This TCR beta chain came from a study of identical twins. Study-level results: While abundant cord blood beta clonotypes carried fewer insertions, memory repertoires showed no such pattern.

To note about this clonotype: Its antigen is undetermined.

V lost 1 base and J 3 bases, leaving 12 bases between the germline ends. Germline-derived CDR1 and CDR2 are ENHRY and SYGVKD. The CDR3 contains 15 residues. Unique molecular identifiers were present on cDNA, and template switching added a universal primer site. TCRdb itself ran the 5' RACE reads through MiXCR, one entry per CDR3 protein. The sample records roughly 280,000 distinct CDR3 sequences, 8.5% to 9.5% being singletons. This sample also belongs to another study, concerning yellow fever vaccine responses in identical twins.

This clonotype was obtained from a young woman in good health. The chain recombines TRBV10-3 with TRBJ1-1; D may be TRBD1 (6 bases). Sequenced material: CD8+ T cells sorted from blood. CDR3 nucleotide sequence: TGTGCCATCAGTGAGTACAGCAGGGGTGACACTGAAGCTTTCTTT. It specifies CAISEYSRGDTEAFF.